A selection of T cell receptor beta chains follows, all from one sample in a study of shared clonotypes between healthy human individuals. The data were produced by immunoSEQ multiplex PCR, yet TCRdb's version contains in-frame clones alone and is incomplete. This table has 2.3 million or so clones, more than 80% appearing once. Specimen: naive CD4+ T cells from PBMCs. The receptors were gathered from a man aged 18 to 29 in good health. Some clones in this sample may be carry-over from other donors' samples. Each CDR3 is given with its conserved first and last residue. Fields, in order: D gene, V gene, J gene, clone size, CDR3 protein, CDR3 DNA. A D gene is named only where the DNA matches it firmly. Clone sizes are given selectively: once, few, many, or a class where the clone is expanded.

>.|TRBV2|TRBJ2-2|.
CASSEQGSTGELFF
TGTGCCAGCAGTGAACAGGGGAGCACCGGGGAGCTGTTTTTT
>.|TRBV7-2|TRBJ2-5|.
CASSINRQETQYF
TGTGCCAGCAGCATAAACAGACAAGAGACCCAGTACTTC
>.|TRBV18|TRBJ1-1|few
CASSPDPVGAGDTAFF
TGTGCCAGCTCACCGGACCCGGTGGGGGCAGGGGATACAGCTTTCTTT
>.|TRBV6-4|TRBJ2-3|.
CASSARGTLTDTQYF
TGTGCCAGCAGCGCCCGGGGGACACTCACAGATACGCAGTATTTT
>.|TRBV10-3|TRBJ1-1|.
CAITGQSVNTEAFF
TGTGCCATCACCGGGCAATCGGTGAACACTGAAGCTTTCTTT
>TRBD1|TRBV19|TRBJ1-2|.
CASSPLTGATGYTF
TGTGCCAGTAGTCCTCTGACAGGGGCGACCGGCTACACCTTC
>.|TRBV4-2|TRBJ2-3|.
CASSGGRATDTQYF
TGTGCCAGCAGCGGAGGACGGGCAACAGATACGCAGTATTTT
>.|TRBV7-8|TRBJ2-7|.
CASSFVQGYEQYF
TGTGCCAGCAGCTTCGTACAAGGCTACGAGCAGTACTTC
>.|TRBV10-3|TRBJ2-3|.
CAISVEGITDTQYF
TGTGCCATCAGTGTTGAGGGAATCACAGATACGCAGTATTTT
>.|TRBV30|TRBJ2-2|.
CAWSRAGELFF
TGTGCCTGGAGCAGGGCGGGGGAGCTGTTTTTT
>TRBD2|TRBV7-3|TRBJ2-1|.
CASSPTRTSGRYNEQFF
TGTGCCAGCAGCCCTACTAGGACTAGCGGGAGATACAATGAGCAGTTCTTC
>.|TRBV6-1|TRBJ1-4|.
CASSGLGVMEKLFF
TGTGCCAGCAGTGGACTGGGGGTTATGGAAAAACTGTTTTTT
>TRBD1|TRBV7-2|TRBJ1-5|.
CASSLVGTGTYQPQHF
TGTGCCAGCAGCTTAGTAGGGACAGGAACCTATCAGCCCCAGCATTTT
>.|TRBV28|TRBJ2-3|.
CASSITGDTQYF
TGTGCCAGCAGCATTACAGGAGATACGCAGTATTTT
>.|TRBV5-1|TRBJ1-1|.
CASSLEQGYTEAFF
TGCGCCAGCAGCTTGGAGCAGGGCTACACTGAAGCTTTCTTT
>.|TRBV2|TRBJ2-5|.
CASSGEGQETQYF
TGTGCCTCTTCTGGTGAGGGACAAGAGACCCAGTACTTC
>TRBD1|TRBV29-1|TRBJ2-7|.
CSVRSGTVYLEQYF
TGCAGCGTCAGGTCTGGGACAGTATATCTCGAGCAGTACTTC
>.|TRBV29-1|TRBJ2-5|.
CSARAGLHKETQYF
TGCAGCGCCCGAGCCGGCTTACACAAAGAGACCCAGTACTTC
>TRBD2|TRBV5-4|TRBJ2-1|.
CASSLASGSGDEQFF
TGTGCCAGCAGCTTGGCGAGCGGGAGTGGGGATGAGCAGTTCTTC
>.|TRBV30|TRBJ2-5|.
CAWSPNFRERETQYF
TGTGCCTGGAGTCCGAACTTCCGGGAGCGAGAGACCCAGTACTTC
>.|TRBV13|TRBJ1-4|.
CASSSTGRRQKLFF
TGTGCCAGCAGCTCTACAGGACGCCGGCAAAAACTGTTTTTT
>.|TRBV7-2|TRBJ1-2|.
CASSLAPGWASAYGYTF
TGTGCCAGCAGCTTAGCACCCGGTTGGGCATCAGCCTATGGCTACACCTTC
>TRBD2|TRBV5-1|TRBJ2-5|.
CASSDSSGSGETQYF
TGCGCCAGCAGTGACTCTAGCGGGAGCGGAGAGACCCAGTACTTC
>TRBD2|TRBV5-4|TRBJ2-4|.
CASSLAGTSGAPGAKNIQYF
TGTGCCAGCAGCTTGGCCGGGACTAGCGGGGCCCCTGGGGCCAAAAACATTCAGTACTTC
>TRBD1|TRBV28|TRBJ2-7|.
CAIKTGGPYEQYF
TGTGCCATTAAGACAGGGGGCCCCTACGAGCAGTACTTC
>.|TRBV5-4|TRBJ1-3|once
CASSWDLSSGNTIYF
TGTGCCAGCAGCTGGGACCTATCCTCTGGAAACACCATATATTTT
>.|TRBV2|TRBJ2-5|.
CASSEWGTGETQYF
TGTGCCAGCAGTGAGTGGGGGACGGGAGAGACCCAGTACTTC
>.|TRBV28|TRBJ1-5|.
CASRPRGPESNQPQHF
TGTGCCAGCAGACCCCGGGGCCCGGAGAGCAATCAGCCCCAGCATTTT
>TRBD1|TRBV7-2|TRBJ2-3|.
CASSLPQGVTDTQYF
TGTGCCAGCAGCTTACCCCAGGGGGTCACAGATACGCAGTATTTT
>TRBD2|TRBV5-1|TRBJ2-1|.
CASSLSGLAEYNEQFF
TGCGCCAGCAGCTTGTCAGGACTAGCGGAGTACAATGAGCAGTTCTTC
>TRBD1|TRBV6-5|TRBJ2-7|.
CASSVGGQGIHEQYF
TGTGCCAGCAGTGTGGGGGGACAGGGGATCCACGAGCAGTACTTC
>.|TRBV14|TRBJ2-3|once
CASSQDSLAGSHTQYF
TGTGCCAGCAGCCAAGATTCCCTGGCCGGCAGTCATACGCAGTATTTT
>.|TRBV20-1|TRBJ2-1|.
CSAAGRREQFF
TGCAGTGCTGCAGGGAGGCGTGAGCAGTTCTTC